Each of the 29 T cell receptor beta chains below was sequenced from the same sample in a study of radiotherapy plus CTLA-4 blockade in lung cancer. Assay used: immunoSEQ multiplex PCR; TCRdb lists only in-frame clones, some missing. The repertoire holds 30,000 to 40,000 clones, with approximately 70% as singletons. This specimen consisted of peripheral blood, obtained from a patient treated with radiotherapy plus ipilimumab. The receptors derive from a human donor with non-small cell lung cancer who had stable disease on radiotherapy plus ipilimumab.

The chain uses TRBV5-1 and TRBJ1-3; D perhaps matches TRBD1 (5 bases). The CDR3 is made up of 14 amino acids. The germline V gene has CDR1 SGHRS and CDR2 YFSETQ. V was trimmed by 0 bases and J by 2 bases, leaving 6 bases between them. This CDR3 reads CASSLDRTGNTIYF. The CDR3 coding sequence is TGCGCCAGCAGCTTGGACAGGACTGGAAACACCATATATTTT.

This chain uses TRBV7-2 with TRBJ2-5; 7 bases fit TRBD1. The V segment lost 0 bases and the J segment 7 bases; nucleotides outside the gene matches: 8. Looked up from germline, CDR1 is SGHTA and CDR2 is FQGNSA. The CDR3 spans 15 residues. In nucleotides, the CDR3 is TGTGCCAGCAGCTTAGCCCAGACAGGGTATGGGACCCAGTACTTC. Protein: CASSLAQTGYGTQYF.

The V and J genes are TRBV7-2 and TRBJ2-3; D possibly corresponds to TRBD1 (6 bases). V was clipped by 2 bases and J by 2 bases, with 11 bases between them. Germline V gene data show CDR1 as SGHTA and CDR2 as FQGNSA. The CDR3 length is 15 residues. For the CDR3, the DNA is TGTGCCAGCAGCTTAAGAGGGACACTCACAGATACGCAGTATTTT. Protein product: CASSLRGTLTDTQYF.

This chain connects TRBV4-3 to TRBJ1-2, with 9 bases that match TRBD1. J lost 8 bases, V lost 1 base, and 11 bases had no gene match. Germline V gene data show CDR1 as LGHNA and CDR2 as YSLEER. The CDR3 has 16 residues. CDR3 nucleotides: TGCGCCAGCAGCCAAGTGGGGACAGGGAGCACTACAGGCTACACCTTC. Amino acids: CASSQVGTGSTTGYTF.

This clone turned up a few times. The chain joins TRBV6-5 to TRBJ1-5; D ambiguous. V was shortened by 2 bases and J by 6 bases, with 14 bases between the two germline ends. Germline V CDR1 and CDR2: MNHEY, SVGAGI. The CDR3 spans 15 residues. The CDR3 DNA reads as TGTGCCAGCAGTTACGATAACGGGTTGGGTCAGCCCCAGCATTTT. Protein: CASSYDNGLGQPQHF.

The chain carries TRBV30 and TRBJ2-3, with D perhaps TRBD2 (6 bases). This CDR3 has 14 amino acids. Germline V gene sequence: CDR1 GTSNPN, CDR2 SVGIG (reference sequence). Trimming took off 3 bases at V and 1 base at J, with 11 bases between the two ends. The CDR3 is CAWRRSSGTDTQYF. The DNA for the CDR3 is TGTGCCTGGAGGAGGTCTAGCGGCACAGATACGCAGTATTTT.

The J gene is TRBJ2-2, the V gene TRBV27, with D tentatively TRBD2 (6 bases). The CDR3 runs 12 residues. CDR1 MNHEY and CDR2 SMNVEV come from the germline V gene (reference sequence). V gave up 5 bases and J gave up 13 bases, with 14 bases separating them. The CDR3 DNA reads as TGTGCCAGCAGTCCGGAGGGATTAGGGCTGTTTTTT. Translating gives CASSPEGLGLFF.

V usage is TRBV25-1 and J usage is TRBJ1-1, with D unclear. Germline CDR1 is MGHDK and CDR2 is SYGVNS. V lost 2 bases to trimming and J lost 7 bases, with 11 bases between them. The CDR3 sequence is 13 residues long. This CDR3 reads CASSEITSIEAFF. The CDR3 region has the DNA TGTGCCAGCAGTGAAATCACGTCTATTGAAGCTTTCTTT.

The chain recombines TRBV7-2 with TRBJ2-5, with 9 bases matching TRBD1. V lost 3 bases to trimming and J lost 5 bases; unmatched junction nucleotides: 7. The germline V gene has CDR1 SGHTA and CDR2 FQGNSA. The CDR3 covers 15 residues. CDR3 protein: CASSLTGTGLETQYF. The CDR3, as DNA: TGTGCCAGCAGCTTGACCGGGACAGGGCTCGAGACCCAGTACTTC.

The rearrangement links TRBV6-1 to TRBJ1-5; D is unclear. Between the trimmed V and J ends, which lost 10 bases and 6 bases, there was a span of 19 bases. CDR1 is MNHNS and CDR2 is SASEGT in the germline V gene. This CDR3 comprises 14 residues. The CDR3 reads CAINIPGGGQPQHF. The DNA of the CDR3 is TGTGCCATCAATATCCCGGGCGGAGGTCAGCCCCAGCATTTT.

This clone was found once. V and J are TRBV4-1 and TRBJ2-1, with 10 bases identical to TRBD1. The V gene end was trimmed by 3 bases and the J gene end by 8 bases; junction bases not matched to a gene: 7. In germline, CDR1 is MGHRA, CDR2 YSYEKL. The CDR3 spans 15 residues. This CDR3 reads CASSQTTGGLDEQFF. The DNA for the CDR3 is TGCGCCAGCAGCCAGACGACAGGGGGCTTAGATGAGCAGTTCTTC.

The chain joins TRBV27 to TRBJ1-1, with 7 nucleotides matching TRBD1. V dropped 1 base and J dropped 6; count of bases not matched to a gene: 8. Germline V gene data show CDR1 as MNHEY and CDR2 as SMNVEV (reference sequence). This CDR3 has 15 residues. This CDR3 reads CASSLWAGGIAEAFF. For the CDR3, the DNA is TGTGCCAGCAGTTTATGGGCAGGGGGTATCGCTGAAGCTTTCTTT.

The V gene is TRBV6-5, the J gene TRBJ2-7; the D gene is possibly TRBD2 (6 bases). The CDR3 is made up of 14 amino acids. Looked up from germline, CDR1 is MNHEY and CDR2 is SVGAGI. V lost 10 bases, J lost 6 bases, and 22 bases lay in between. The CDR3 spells CATLPRLGRGEQYF. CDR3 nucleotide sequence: TGTGCCACCCTCCCCCGGCTCGGGCGGGGCGAGCAGTACTTC.

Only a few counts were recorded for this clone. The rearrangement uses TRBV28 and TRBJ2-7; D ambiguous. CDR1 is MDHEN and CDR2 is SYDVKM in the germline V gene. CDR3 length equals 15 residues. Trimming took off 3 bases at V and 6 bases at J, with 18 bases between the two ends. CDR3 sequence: CASSLDGVTLGEQYF. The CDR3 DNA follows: TGTGCCAGCAGTTTGGATGGCGTCACCCTGGGCGAGCAGTACTTC.

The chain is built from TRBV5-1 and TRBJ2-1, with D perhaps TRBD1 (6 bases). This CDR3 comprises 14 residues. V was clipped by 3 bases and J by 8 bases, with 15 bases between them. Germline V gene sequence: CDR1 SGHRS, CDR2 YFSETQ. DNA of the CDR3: TGCGCCAGCAGCTCCAGGGGTCCAGGGGATGAGCAGTTCTTC. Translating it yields CASSSRGPGDEQFF. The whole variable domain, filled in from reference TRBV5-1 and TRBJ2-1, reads KAGVTQTPRYLIKTRGQQVTLSCSPISGHRSVSWYQQTPGQGLQFLFEYFSETQRNKGNFPGRFSGRQFSNSRSEMNVSTLELGDSALYLCASSSRGPGDEQFFGPGTRLTVL.

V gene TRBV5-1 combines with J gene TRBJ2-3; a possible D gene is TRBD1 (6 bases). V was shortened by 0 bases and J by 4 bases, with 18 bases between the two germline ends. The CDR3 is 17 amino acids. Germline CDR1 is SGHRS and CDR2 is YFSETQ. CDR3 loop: CASSLVVGGRGADTQYF. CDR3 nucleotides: TGCGCCAGCAGCTTGGTTGTAGGTGGCAGGGGCGCAGATACGCAGTATTTT.

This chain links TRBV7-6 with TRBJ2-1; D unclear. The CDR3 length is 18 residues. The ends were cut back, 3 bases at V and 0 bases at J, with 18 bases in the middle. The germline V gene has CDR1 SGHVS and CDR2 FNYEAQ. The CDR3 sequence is CASSFYLVAPSSYNEQFF. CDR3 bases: TGTGCCAGCAGCTTTTATCTGGTAGCACCGAGCTCCTACAATGAGCAGTTCTTC.

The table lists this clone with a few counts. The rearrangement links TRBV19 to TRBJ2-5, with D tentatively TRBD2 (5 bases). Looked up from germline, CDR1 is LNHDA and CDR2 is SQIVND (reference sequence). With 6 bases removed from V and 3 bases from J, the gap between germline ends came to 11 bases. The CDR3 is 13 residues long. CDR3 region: CASSRTREETQYF. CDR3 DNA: TGTGCCAGTAGCCGGACGCGGGAAGAGACCCAGTACTTC.

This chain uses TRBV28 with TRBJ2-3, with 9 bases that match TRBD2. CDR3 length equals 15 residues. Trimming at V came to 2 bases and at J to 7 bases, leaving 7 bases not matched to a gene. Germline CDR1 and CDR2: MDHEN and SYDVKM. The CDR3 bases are TGTGCCAGCAGTTTACTTGGAGCGGGAGGACATACGCAGTATTTT. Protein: CASSLLGAGGHTQYF.

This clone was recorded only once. The CDR3 is CASSPRDSPNYGYTF. In DNA, the CDR3 is TGTGCCAGCAGCCCCCGGGACAGCCCTAACTATGGCTACACCTTC. J is TRBJ1-2 and V is TRBV7-9, with TRBD1 matching over 7 bases. The CDR3 length is 15 residues. J lost 0 bases, V lost 5 bases, and 6 bases had no gene match. CDR1 is SEHNR and CDR2 is FQNEAQ in the germline V gene (reference sequence). The variable domain in full, completed from reference TRBV7-9 and TRBJ1-2, reads DTGVSQNPRHKITKRGQNVTFRCDPISEHNRLYWYRQTLGQGPEFLTYFQNEAQLEKSRLLSDRFSAERPKGSFSTLEIQRTEQGDSAMYLCASSPRDSPNYGYTFGSGTRLTVV.

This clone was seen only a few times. CDR3 loop: CASSLAFGTYNEQFF. The DNA for the CDR3 is TGTGCCAGCAGCTTAGCGTTCGGGACATACAATGAGCAGTTCTTC. The chain recombines TRBV11-3 with TRBJ2-1, with D maybe TRBD1 (6 bases). In germline, CDR1 is SGHNT, CDR2 YENEEA. V was clipped by 1 base and J by 4 bases, with 11 bases between them. The CDR3 is made up of 15 amino acids.

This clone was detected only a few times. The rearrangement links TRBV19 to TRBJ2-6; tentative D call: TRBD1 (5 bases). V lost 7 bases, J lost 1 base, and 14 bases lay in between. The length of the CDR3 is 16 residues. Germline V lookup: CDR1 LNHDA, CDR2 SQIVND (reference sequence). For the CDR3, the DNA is TGTGCCAGTAAGGACAAAGGCGGTTCTGGGGCCAACGTCCTGACTTTC. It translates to CASKDKGGSGANVLTF.

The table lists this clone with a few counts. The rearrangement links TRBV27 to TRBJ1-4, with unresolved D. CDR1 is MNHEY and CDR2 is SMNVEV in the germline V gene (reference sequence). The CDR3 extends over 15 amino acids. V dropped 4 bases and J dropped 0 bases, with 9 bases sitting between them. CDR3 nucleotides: TGTGCCAGCAGTTCCATCCAGGCAACTAATGAAAAACTGTTTTTT. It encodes CASSSIQATNEKLFF.

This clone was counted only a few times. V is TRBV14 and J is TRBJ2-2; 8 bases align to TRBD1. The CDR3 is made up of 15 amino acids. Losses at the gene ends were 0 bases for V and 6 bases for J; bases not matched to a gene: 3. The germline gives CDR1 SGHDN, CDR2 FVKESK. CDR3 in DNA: TGTGCCAGCAGCCAAGACAGGGGGCGGGCCGGGGAGCTGTTTTTT. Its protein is CASSQDRGRAGELFF.

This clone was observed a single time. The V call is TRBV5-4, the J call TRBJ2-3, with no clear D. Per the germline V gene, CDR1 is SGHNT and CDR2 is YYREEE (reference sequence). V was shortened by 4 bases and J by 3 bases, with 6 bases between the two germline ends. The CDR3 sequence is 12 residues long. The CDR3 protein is CASSGATDTQYF. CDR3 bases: TGTGCCAGCAGCGGTGCAACAGATACGCAGTATTTT.

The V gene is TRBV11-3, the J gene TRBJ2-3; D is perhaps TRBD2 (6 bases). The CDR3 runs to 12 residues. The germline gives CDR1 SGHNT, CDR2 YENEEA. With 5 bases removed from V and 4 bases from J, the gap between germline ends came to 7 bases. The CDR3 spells CASSRGSDTQYF. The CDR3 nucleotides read TGTGCCAGCAGCCGGGGGTCAGATACGCAGTATTTT.

CDR3 sequence: CASTRTGKGEQYF. The DNA of the CDR3 is TGTGCCAGCACCCGGACAGGGAAAGGCGAGCAGTACTTC. The chain joins TRBV2 to TRBJ2-7, with TRBD1 matching over 8 bases. The CDR3 extends over 13 amino acids. The V gene end was trimmed by 7 bases and the J gene end by 6 bases; junction bases not matched to a gene: 8. Germline CDR1 SNHLY, CDR2 FYNNEI.

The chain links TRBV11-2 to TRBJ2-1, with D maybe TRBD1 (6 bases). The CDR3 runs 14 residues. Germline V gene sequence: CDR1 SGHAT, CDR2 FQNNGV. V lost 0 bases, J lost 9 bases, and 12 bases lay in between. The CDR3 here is CASSLDYRGGEQFF. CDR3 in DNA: TGTGCCAGCAGCTTAGATTATCGAGGGGGTGAGCAGTTCTTC.

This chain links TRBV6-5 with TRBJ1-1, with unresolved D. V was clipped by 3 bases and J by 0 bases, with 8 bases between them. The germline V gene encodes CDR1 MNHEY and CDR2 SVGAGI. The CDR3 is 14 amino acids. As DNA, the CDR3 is TGTGCCAGCAGTTATCTGGGTATGAACACTGAAGCTTTCTTT. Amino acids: CASSYLGMNTEAFF.